These 3 T cell receptor beta chains share one sample of origin, sequenced in a study of T cells in Graves' hyperthyroidism and ophthalmopathy. It was RNA transcripts that yielded the amplified TCR beta CDR3 regions. The HTBI primer set drove a first-round RT-PCR of the TCR CDR3. TCRdb passed the multiplex PCR reads through MiXCR, listing each CDR3 protein once. Of around 600,000 distinct CDR3 sequences listed, 16% are singletons. The specimen was blood. The receptors derive from a woman in her forties with Graves' ophthalmopathy.

This clonotype was seen more than once but under ten times. CDR3 in amino acids: CASSQDRDGGFSEQFF. CDR3 nucleotide sequence: TGTGCCAGCAGCCAAGATCGGGACGGGGGGTTTAGTGAGCAGTTCTTC. This chain uses TRBV14 with TRBJ2-1; the match to TRBD2 covers 7 bases. The CDR3 is 16 amino acids. V was pared by 0 bases and J by 9 bases, with 11 bases of the junction left unmatched. Per the germline V gene, CDR1 is SGHDN and CDR2 is FVKESK. The full variable domain, with the rest looked up from reference TRBV14 and TRBJ2-1, is EAGVTQFPSHSVIEKGQTVTLRCDPISGHDNLYWYRRVMGKEIKFLLHFVKESKQDESGMPNNRFLAERTGGTYSTLKVQPAELEDSGVYFCASSQDRDGGFSEQFFGPGTRLTVL.

This clonotype was picked up many times. The chain joins TRBV12-3 or TRBV12-4 to TRBJ2-5; TRBD1 agrees at 9 bases. V lost 6 bases and J lost 5; bases outside the gene matches: 13. The CDR3 extends over 16 amino acids. CDR3 coding DNA: TGTGCCAGCAGCCTCGCGGGACAGGGTGGTCCGGAGACCCAGTACTTC. This sequence encodes CASSLAGQGGPETQYF.

There are a few counts of this clonotype. The V call is TRBV12-3 or TRBV12-4, the J call TRBJ2-7; the D gene is possibly TRBD1 (6 bases). The CDR3 length is 15 residues. Trimming shortened V by 2 bases and J by 2 bases, and 13 bases separated the two germline ends. CDR3 DNA: TGTGCCAGCAGTTTATCCGGGACACAAACCTACGAGCAGTACTTC. Amino acids: CASSLSGTQTYEQYF.